This TCR beta chain is drawn from a study of T cell changes during pregnancy in multiple sclerosis. V was shortened by 6 bases and J by 5 bases, with 10 bases between the two germline ends. The CDR3 consists of 11 residues. Germline V gene lookup returns CDR1 SQVTM and CDR2 ANQGSEA. Sequenced by immunoSEQ multiplex PCR; TCRdb stores in-frame clones only, minus some. The sample lists approximately 37,000 clones, roughly 87% occurring once. The specimen comprised CD4+ T cells from peripheral blood mononuclear cells, sampled in the first trimester of pregnancy. This receptor was identified in a female donor with multiple sclerosis, enrolled in a pregnancy study. This chain joins TRBV29-1 and TRBJ1-1; maybe TRBD1 (6 bases). This CDR3 reads CSVTGRTEAFF. For the CDR3, the DNA is TGCAGCGTCACAGGGAGAACTGAAGCTTTCTTT.